Presented here are 32 T cell receptor beta chains from one specimen sequenced in a study of blood T cell repertoires in COVID-19. Assay: immunoSEQ multiplex PCR; the TCRdb copy retains only in-frame clones and omits some. The profile shows about 350,000 clones, roughly 90% of them singletons. Source material: PBMCs or T cells enriched from blood (not recorded which). Source of these receptors: a woman aged 30 to 39 who had been exposed to COVID-19.

The V and J genes are TRBV11-3 and TRBJ2-5; possibly TRBD2 for D (5 bases). The CDR3 covers 17 residues. Germline values: CDR1 SGHNT, CDR2 YENEEA. Trimming removed 5 bases from V and 2 bases from J, with 21 bases in between. CDR3 in DNA: TGTGCCAGCAGCACCCTCGGTCTAGCTCACCCTCAAGAGACCCAGTACTTC. Its translation: CASSTLGLAHPQETQYF.

The V gene is TRBV19, the J gene TRBJ1-2; perhaps TRBD1 as D (6 bases). CDR1 and CDR2 from the germline V gene are LNHDA and SQIVND (reference sequence). The V end was cut by 4 bases, the J end by 5 bases, with 14 bases between. The CDR3 loop spans 14 amino acids. The CDR3 region is CASSRSDRGYGYTF. DNA of the CDR3: TGTGCCAGTAGTAGATCGGACAGAGGTTATGGCTACACCTTC.

The rearrangement joins TRBV11-3 to TRBJ2-5; 10 nucleotides match TRBD2. Trimming at V came to 1 base and at J to 5 bases, leaving 7 bases not matched to a gene. Per germline, CDR1 SGHNT and CDR2 YENEEA. This CDR3 has 16 residues. The CDR3 region has the DNA TGTGCCAGCAGCTTAGTTCGGACTAGCGGTGGGGAGACCCAGTACTTC. This codes for CASSLVRTSGGETQYF.

The genes are TRBV6-1 and TRBJ1-6; D not certain. CDR1 is MNHNS and CDR2 is SASEGT in the germline V gene. The CDR3 is made up of 16 amino acids. V lost 4 bases to trimming and J lost 9 bases, with 19 bases between them. CDR3 in DNA: TGTGCCAGCAGTGCGCTTGAAATGATCGAGGGTTCACCCCTCCACTTT. Encoded protein: CASSALEMIEGSPLHF.

This clone appeared a few times. V gene TRBV6-1 combines with J gene TRBJ1-5; the D gene is possibly TRBD1 (5 bases). The ends were cut back, 1 base at V and 6 bases at J, with 13 bases in the middle. Germline CDR1 is MNHNS and CDR2 is SASEGT. The length of the CDR3 is 15 residues. CDR3 region: CASSEEGRESQPQHF. In nucleotides, the CDR3 is TGTGCCAGCAGTGAAGAAGGCAGGGAATCTCAGCCCCAGCATTTT.

For this clone: The junction does not match germline at one end; this may be a read error. The chain uses TRBV14 and TRBJ2-2; the match to TRBD2 covers 7 bases. The CDR3 sequence is 15 residues long. Germline assignment: CDR1 SGHDN and CDR2 FVKESK. This chain's CDR3 is CASSQDPGGRRGAVF. The DNA for the CDR3 is TGTGCCAGCAGCCAAGACCCGGGAGGCCGTCGGGGAGCTGTTTTT.

This clone was counted a few times. The chain links TRBV28 to TRBJ1-1; 8 nucleotides agree with TRBD1. Germline CDR1 reads MDHEN; CDR2 reads SYDVKM. The CDR3 extends over 16 amino acids. V trimming: 3 bases; J trimming: 6 bases; junction bases outside the gene matches: 12. Here the CDR3 reads CASSFYSWDRSAEAFF. CDR3 sequence (DNA): TGTGCCAGCAGTTTCTATTCCTGGGACAGGAGCGCTGAAGCTTTCTTT.

The chain recombines TRBV5-1 with TRBJ2-1, with TRBD1 identical over 9 bases. The CDR3 runs to 14 residues. Germline CDR1 reads SGHRS; CDR2 reads YFSETQ. Trimming cost V 4 bases and J 7 bases; bases outside gene matches: 6. The chain's CDR3 is CASSPGTGFNEQFF. CDR3 in DNA: TGCGCCAGCAGCCCCGGGACAGGGTTTAATGAGCAGTTCTTC.

The V gene is TRBV28, the J gene TRBJ1-1, with 12 bases aligning to TRBD1. Germline CDR1 MDHEN, CDR2 SYDVKM. CDR3 length: 15 amino acids. V gave up 9 bases and J gave up 7 bases; unmatched junction bases: 12. The CDR3 DNA sequence: TGTGCCAGTTTGGGGCCGGGACAGGGGGCTTTTGAAGCTTTCTTT. It specifies CASLGPGQGAFEAFF.

This chain links TRBV6-1 with TRBJ2-4; D possibly corresponds to TRBD2 (6 bases). The germline V gene encodes CDR1 MNHNS and CDR2 SASEGT. There are 13 residues in the CDR3. Trimming left V 1 base short and J 9 bases short, with 10 bases between. Written as DNA, the CDR3 is TGTGCCAGCAGTGAAGGCGCGGGAAGCATTCAGTACTTC. Its translation: CASSEGAGSIQYF.

The chain recombines TRBV13 with TRBJ2-7; D uncertain. Per the germline V gene, CDR1 is PRHDT and CDR2 is FYEKMQ (reference sequence). The CDR3 has 13 residues. Trimming removed 1 base at V and 2 bases at J, with 6 bases between. In DNA, the CDR3 is TGTGCCAGCAGCTTAGACAGAGCCTACGAGCAGTACTTC. Amino acids: CASSLDRAYEQYF.

The chain has TRBV19 and TRBJ2-6, with 7 bases that match TRBD1. V trimming: 2 bases; J trimming: 0 bases; junction bases outside the gene matches: 4. The CDR3 runs 17 residues. CDR1 is LNHDA, CDR2 SQIVND, per germline (reference sequence). In DNA, the CDR3 is TGTGCCAGTAGTATACCAGGGGGATCCTCTGGGGCCAACGTCCTGACTTTC. Its protein is CASSIPGGSSGANVLTF.

This chain links TRBV10-2 with TRBJ1-2, with D maybe TRBD1 (6 bases). The CDR3 is 14 residues long. The V gene lost 10 bases and the J gene lost 4 bases, with 19 bases spanning the gap. Per germline, CDR1 WSHSY and CDR2 SAAADI. CDR3 in amino acids: CATLIRQEGYGYTF. CDR3 coding DNA: TGCGCCACCCTAATCAGACAGGAAGGCTATGGCTACACCTTC.

The chain combines TRBV7-3 with TRBJ2-2; 9 positions agree with TRBD2. The CDR3 has 19 amino acids. Germline CDR1 SGHTA, CDR2 FQGTGA. Germline trimming cut 2 bases from V and 3 bases from J; bases unmatched to any gene: 13. CDR3 residues: CASSLSRASGNLDTGELFF. CDR3 bases: TGTGCCAGCAGCTTATCTCGGGCTAGCGGGAACCTCGACACCGGGGAGCTGTTTTTT.

The CDR3 DNA is TGCGCCAGCAGCTTGTGGCAGGAGGGGGCCCAGCAGTACTTC. Its protein is CASSLWQEGAQQYF. The J gene is TRBJ2-7, the V gene TRBV5-1; maybe TRBD1 (7 bases). This CDR3 contains 14 residues. In germline, CDR1 is SGHRS, CDR2 YFSETQ. V lost 1 base and J lost 8, with 16 bases in between.

This clone was detected only once. The chain is built from TRBV5-8 and TRBJ2-7; 11 bases map to TRBD2. Germline V lookup: CDR1 SGHTS, CDR2 YDEGEE. With V trimmed by 4 bases and J by 6 bases, 12 bases remained unmatched. This CDR3 has 16 amino acids. Written as DNA, the CDR3 is TGTGCCAGCAGCGGGGGTAGCGGGAGGGCCCTGGGCGAGCAGTACTTC. This gives the protein CASSGGSGRALGEQYF.

The chain recombines TRBV30 with TRBJ2-2; no clear D. Germline values: CDR1 GTSNPN, CDR2 SVGIG (reference sequence). The CDR3 has 14 residues. The V end lost 0 bases, the J end lost 5 bases, and 10 bases lay between the germline ends. Here the CDR3 DNA reads TGTGCCTGGAGTGTACCTGGCGGAACCGGGGAGCTGTTTTTT. Its translation: CAWSVPGGTGELFF.

The table lists this clone with a count of one. The chain combines TRBV27 with TRBJ1-6; 8 bases match TRBD1. J was trimmed by 9 bases and V by 5 bases; bases with no gene match: 6. The germline V gene has CDR1 MNHEY and CDR2 SMNVEV (reference sequence). The CDR3 consists of 14 residues. CDR3: CASSLQGEGSPLHF. As DNA, the CDR3 is TGTGCCAGCAGTCTACAGGGGGAGGGTTCACCCCTCCACTTT.

The rearrangement joins TRBV10-3 to TRBJ2-2; tentatively, D is TRBD2 (6 bases). The CDR3 has 15 residues. The V gene lost 6 bases and the J gene lost 2 bases, with 13 bases spanning the gap. Germline V gives CDR1 ENHRY, CDR2 SYGVKD. The CDR3 coding sequence is TGTGCCATCAGGACCATAGCGGAAAACACCGGGGAGCTGTTTTTT. It yields the protein CAIRTIAENTGELFF.

The chain links TRBV28 to TRBJ1-6; perhaps TRBD1 as D (5 bases). Trimming removed 3 bases at V and 14 bases at J, with 8 bases between. The CDR3 is made up of 11 amino acids. Germline V gives CDR1 MDHEN, CDR2 SYDVKM. Written as DNA, the CDR3 is TGTGCCAGCAGTTTTAGGGGATCCCTCCACTTT. Its protein is CASSFRGSLHF. The variable domain in full, with the rest retrieved from reference TRBV28 and TRBJ1-6, is DVKVTQSSRYLVKRTGEKVFLECVQDMDHENMFWYRQDPGLGLRLIYFSYDVKMKEKGDIPEGYSVSREKKERFSLILESASTNQTSMYLCASSFRGSLHFGNGTRLTVT.

The chain combines TRBV29-1 with TRBJ1-1, with TRBD1 as a possible D gene (5 bases). This CDR3 region has 12 residues. In germline, CDR1 is SQVTM, CDR2 ANQGSEA. Trimming left V 7 bases short and J 4 bases short, with 13 bases between. The CDR3 is CSGGGVVTEAFF. CDR3 DNA: TGCAGCGGCGGAGGGGTTGTCACTGAAGCTTTCTTT.

The chain links TRBV11-3 to TRBJ1-3, with D possibly being TRBD1 (6 bases). The germline V gene has CDR1 SGHNT and CDR2 YENEEA. With 1 base removed from V and 0 bases from J, the gap between germline ends came to 13 bases. The CDR3 length is 17 residues. This CDR3 is CASSLGTGHPSGNTIYF. The CDR3 coding sequence is TGTGCCAGCAGCTTAGGGACGGGACACCCCTCTGGAAACACCATATATTTT.

This chain links TRBV3-1 (or the pseudogene TRBV3-2) with TRBJ2-1, with TRBD2 identical over 7 bases. CDR1 LGHDT and CDR2 YNNKEL come from the germline V gene (reference sequence). J gave up 9 bases and V 4 bases, and 15 bases lay outside the gene matches. The CDR3 length is 16 residues. The CDR3 DNA is TGTGCCAGCAGCCCGGTAGCGGGTTTATTCCTAGGTGAGCAGTTCTTC. Protein product: CASSPVAGLFLGEQFF.

The V call is TRBV15, the J call TRBJ1-6, with D possibly TRBD1 on 5 matching bases. Trimming removed 1 base at V and 7 bases at J, with 11 bases between. This CDR3 is built from 15 residues. Germline lookup yields CDR1 LNHNV and CDR2 YYDKDF (reference sequence). The CDR3 DNA sequence: TGTGCCACCAGCAGAGTTGCGGGGCTGAATTCACCCCTCCACTTT. Residues: CATSRVAGLNSPLHF.

V gene TRBV11-3 combines with J gene TRBJ1-1; a weak D match, TRBD1 (6 bases). Trimming cost V 1 base and J 10 bases, with 13 bases left between them. Germline CDR1 reads SGHNT; CDR2 reads YENEEA. The CDR3 runs to 13 residues. CDR3 DNA: TGTGCCAGCAGCTTAGGACAGGCCACCGCAGCTTTCTTT. It yields the protein CASSLGQATAAFF.

This clone was seen only once. V is TRBV28 and J is TRBJ1-2; D possibly corresponds to TRBD1 (5 bases). Germline CDR1 is MDHEN and CDR2 is SYDVKM. V was trimmed by 10 bases and J by 7 bases, leaving 19 bases between them. The CDR3 has 13 residues. The CDR3 coding sequence is TGTGCCACCCGTTCGGGGGAAAGGGGTGGCTACACCTTC. This translates into CATRSGERGGYTF.

J is TRBJ2-3 and V is TRBV18; TRBD2 is a possible D gene (5 bases). Trimming removed 3 bases from V and 4 bases from J, with 14 bases in between. CDR3 length equals 15 residues. Germline V gives CDR1 KGHSH, CDR2 LQKENI. The CDR3 loop reads CASSPALRGSDTQYF. For the CDR3, the DNA is TGTGCCAGCTCACCCGCCCTACGGGGTTCAGATACGCAGTATTTT. The entire variable domain, with the rest obtained from reference TRBV18 and TRBJ2-3, is as follows: NAGVMQNPRHLVRRRGQEARLRCSPMKGHSHVYWYRQLPEEGLKFMVYLQKENIIDESGMPKERFSAEFPKEGPSILRIQQVVRGDSAAYFCASSPALRGSDTQYFGPGTRLTVL.

The genes are TRBV7-8 and TRBJ2-5, with 8 bases lining up with TRBD1. In germline, CDR1 is SGHVS, CDR2 FQNEAQ. The CDR3 has 14 residues. The ends lost 6 bases at V and 1 base at J; junction bases unmatched: 4. The CDR3 nucleotides are TGTGCCAGCAGTGCAGGGGGCCGCCAAGAGACCCAGTACTTC. Amino acid sequence: CASSAGGRQETQYF.

The chain has TRBV3-1 (or the pseudogene TRBV3-2) and TRBJ1-1; D not resolved. Trimming removed 2 bases at V and 3 bases at J, with 19 bases between. Per germline, CDR1 LGHDT and CDR2 YNNKEL (reference sequence). The CDR3 runs 17 residues. For the CDR3, the DNA is TGTGCCAGCAGCCAACCAGCTCAGGTGTCTATGGACACTGAAGCTTTCTTT. As protein: CASSQPAQVSMDTEAFF.

This clone is a singleton in its sample. The chain links TRBV7-3 to TRBJ2-2, with 12 bases identical to TRBD2. The ends lost 5 bases at V and 6 bases at J; junction bases unmatched: 4. The CDR3 has 15 residues. Germline CDR1 is SGHTA and CDR2 is FQGTGA. In DNA form, the CDR3 reads TGTGCCAGCAGCCCCCGGACTAGCGGGGCCGGGGAGCTGTTTTTT. Translation gives CASSPRTSGAGELFF. Full variable domain (outside the CDR3, taken from reference TRBV7-3 and TRBJ2-2): GAGVSQTPSNKVTEKGKYVELRCDPISGHTALYWYRQSLGQGPEFLIYFQGTGAADDSGLPNDRFFAVRPEGSVSTLKIQRTERGDSAVYLCASSPRTSGAGELFFGEGSRLTVL.

This clone has just a few counts. V is TRBV6-6 and J is TRBJ1-5, with unresolved D. This CDR3 has 16 amino acids. V was shortened by 5 bases and J by 0 bases, with 14 bases between the two germline ends. Germline V gene data show CDR1 as MNHNY and CDR2 as SVGAGI (reference sequence). The CDR3 DNA follows: TGTGCCAGCAGTCCCCCCGACACCTATAGCAATCAGCCCCAGCATTTT. This sequence encodes CASSPPDTYSNQPQHF.

The rearrangement joins TRBV28 to TRBJ2-7, with 7 bases that match TRBD2. This CDR3 region has 13 residues. Germline lookup yields CDR1 MDHEN and CDR2 SYDVKM. The trim removed 7 bases at V and 1 base at J, leaving 4 bases unmatched. CDR3 bases: TGTGCCAGCACCCAAGCGGGGTCCTACGAGCAGTACTTC. Translated: CASTQAGSYEQYF.